The rows below give T cell receptor beta chains drawn from one sample of a study of HIV-infected children after antiretroviral therapy interruption. TCRdb recomputed calls from the 3' RACE reads with MiXCR, one row per CDR3 protein. This table has about 46,000 distinct CDR3 sequences, 3.5% to 5% appearing once. Specimen: CD45RA+ CD4+ T cells from PBMCs, pooled from several time points, collected from a donor given antiretroviral therapy, either interrupted or continuous. These receptors all stem from a pool of human donors with HIV. The CDR3 runs from the conserved cysteine through the conserved F or W. A D gene is named only where the DNA matches it firmly. Clone size is stated in some rows and not others, as once, few, many or a class when expanded.

v_gene,abundance,d_gene,j_gene,CDR3nt,CDR3aa
TRBV7-7,few,TRBD1,TRBJ1-2,TGTGCCAGCAGCATCGGGACAGGGGCCAACTATGGCTACACCTTC,CASSIGTGANYGYTF
TRBV3-1,few,TRBD1,TRBJ1-1,TGTGCCAGCAGCGGTGGACAGGGTTCTGAAGCTTTCTTT,CASSGGQGSEAFF
TRBV12-3/TRBV12-4,many,NA,TRBJ2-6,TGTGCCAGCAGTTCGGGGACGGTCTCTGGGGCCAACGTCCTGACTTTC,CASSSGTVSGANVLTF
TRBV12-3/TRBV12-4,many,NA,TRBJ2-7,TGTGCCAGCAATGGGAAGTCCTACGAGCAGTACTTC,CASNGKSYEQYF
TRBV5-1,many,NA,TRBJ1-2,TGCGCCAGCAGCCTCATGACAGTTAACTATGGCTACACCTTC,CASSLMTVNYGYTF
TRBV12-3/TRBV12-4,many,NA,TRBJ2-3,TGTGCCAGCAGTCGGCAACGCACAGATACGCAGTATTTT,CASSRQRTDTQYF
TRBV6-2/TRBV6-3,many,TRBD2,TRBJ2-7,TGTGCCACGTTACTGTATAGCGGGGCCTCCTACGAGCAGTACTTC,CATLLYSGASYEQYF
TRBV6-5,NA,NA,TRBJ1-1,TGTGCCAGCAGTCGCGGGGGAACTGAAGCTTTCTTT,CASSRGGTEAFF
TRBV24-1,medium-sized,NA,TRBJ1-2,TGTGCCACCAGTGATTTCGGGACCTATATGGGAGACTACACCTTC,CATSDFGTYMGDYTF
TRBV28,many,NA,TRBJ2-7,TGTGCCAGCACCATGGACGGAAGCTCCTACGAGCAGTACTTC,CASTMDGSSYEQYF
TRBV23-1,many,NA,TRBJ1-6,TGCGCCAGGGCGGGTCAGGAGGGAAGGAATTCACCCCTCCACTTT,CARAGQEGRNSPLHF
TRBV20-1,many,TRBD2,TRBJ2-1,TGCAGTGCTAGAGAGGGGGGGGGAATCAATGAGCAGTTCTTC,CSAREGGGINEQFF
TRBV12-3/TRBV12-4,many,NA,TRBJ2-5,TGTGCCAGCAGGCGGGGGCAGGGGAGGCACGAGACCCAGTACTTC,CASRRGQGRHETQYF
TRBV19,many,NA,TRBJ1-4,TGTGCCAGTAGTAGGGACGCGGCAACTAATGAAAAACTGTTTTTT,CASSRDAATNEKLFF
TRBV5-1,many,NA,TRBJ1-4,TGCGCCAGCAGCTGGGCCTTAGGTTCGGAAAAACTGTTTTTT,CASSWALGSEKLFF